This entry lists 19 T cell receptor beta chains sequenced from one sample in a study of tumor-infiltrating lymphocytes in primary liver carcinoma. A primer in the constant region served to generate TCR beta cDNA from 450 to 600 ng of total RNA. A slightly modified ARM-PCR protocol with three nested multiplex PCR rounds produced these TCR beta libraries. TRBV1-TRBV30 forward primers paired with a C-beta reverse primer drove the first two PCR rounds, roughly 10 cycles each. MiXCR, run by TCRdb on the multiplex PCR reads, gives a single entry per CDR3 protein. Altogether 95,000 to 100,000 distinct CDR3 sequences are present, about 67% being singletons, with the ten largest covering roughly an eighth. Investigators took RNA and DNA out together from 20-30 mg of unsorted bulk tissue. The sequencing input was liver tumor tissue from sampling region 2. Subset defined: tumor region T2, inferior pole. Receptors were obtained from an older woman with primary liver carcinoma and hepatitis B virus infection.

The CDR3 loop reads CARSYRGLAARDTQYF. DNA for the CDR3: TGTGCCAGGAGCTACCGGGGACTAGCGGCCAGGGATACGCAGTATTTT. The genes are TRBV6-5 and TRBJ2-3, with 11 bases lining up with TRBD2. This CDR3 is 16 amino acids long. J was trimmed by 6 bases and V by 9 bases; bases with no gene match: 14. Germline V gene lookup returns CDR1 MNHEY and CDR2 SVGAGI.

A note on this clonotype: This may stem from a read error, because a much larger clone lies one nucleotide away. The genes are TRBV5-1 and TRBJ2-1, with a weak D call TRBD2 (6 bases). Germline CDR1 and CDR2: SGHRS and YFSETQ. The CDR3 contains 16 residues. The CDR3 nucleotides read TGCGCCAGCAGCCCTAGCCCCGGGGGAACATACAATGTGCAGTTCTTC. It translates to CASSPSPGGTYNVQFF.

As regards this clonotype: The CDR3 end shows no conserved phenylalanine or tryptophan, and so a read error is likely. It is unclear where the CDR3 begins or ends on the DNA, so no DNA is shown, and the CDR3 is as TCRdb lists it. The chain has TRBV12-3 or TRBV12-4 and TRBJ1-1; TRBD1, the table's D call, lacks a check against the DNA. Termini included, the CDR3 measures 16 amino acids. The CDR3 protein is CASRGGRGRQDTEASC.

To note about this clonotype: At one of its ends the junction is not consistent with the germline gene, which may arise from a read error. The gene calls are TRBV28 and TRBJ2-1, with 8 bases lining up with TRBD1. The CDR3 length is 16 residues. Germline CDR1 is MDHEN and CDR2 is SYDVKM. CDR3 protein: CVSTLSGTGLYNEQFF. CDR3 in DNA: TGTGTCAGCACATTGTCCGGGACAGGCCTTTACAATGAGCAGTTCTTC.

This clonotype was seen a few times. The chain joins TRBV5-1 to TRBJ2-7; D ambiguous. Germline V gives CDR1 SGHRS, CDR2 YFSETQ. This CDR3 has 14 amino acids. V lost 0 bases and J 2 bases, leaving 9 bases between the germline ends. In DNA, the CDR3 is TGCGCCAGCAGCTTGGCCGCAGCCACCTACGAGCAGTACTTC. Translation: CASSLAAATYEQYF.

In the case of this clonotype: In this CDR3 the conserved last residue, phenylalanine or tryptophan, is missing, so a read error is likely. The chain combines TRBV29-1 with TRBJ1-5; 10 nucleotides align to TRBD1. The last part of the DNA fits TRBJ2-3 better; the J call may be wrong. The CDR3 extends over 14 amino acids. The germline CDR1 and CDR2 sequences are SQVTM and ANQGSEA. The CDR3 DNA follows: TGCAGCGTTGCGGGACAGGGGATGGGTCAACCCCAGTATTCT. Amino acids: CSVAGQGMGQPQYS.

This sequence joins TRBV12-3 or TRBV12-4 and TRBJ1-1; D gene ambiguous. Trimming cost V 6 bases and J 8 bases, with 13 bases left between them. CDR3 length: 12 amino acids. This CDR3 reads CASSLRGAEAFF. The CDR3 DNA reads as TGTGCCAGCAGCCTCCGGGGTGCCGAAGCTTTCTTT.

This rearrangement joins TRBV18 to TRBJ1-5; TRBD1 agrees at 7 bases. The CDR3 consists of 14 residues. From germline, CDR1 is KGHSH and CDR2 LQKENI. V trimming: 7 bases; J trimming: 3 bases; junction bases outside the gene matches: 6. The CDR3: CASLPTGTNQPQHF. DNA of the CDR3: TGTGCCAGCTTACCGACAGGGACCAATCAGCCCCAGCATTTT.

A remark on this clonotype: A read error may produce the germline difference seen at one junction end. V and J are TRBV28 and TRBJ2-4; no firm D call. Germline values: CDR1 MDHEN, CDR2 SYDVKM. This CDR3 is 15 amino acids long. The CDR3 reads CARSFTGGTKNIQYF. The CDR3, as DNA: TGTGCCAGGAGTTTTACTGGCGGAACCAAAAACATTCAGTACTTC.

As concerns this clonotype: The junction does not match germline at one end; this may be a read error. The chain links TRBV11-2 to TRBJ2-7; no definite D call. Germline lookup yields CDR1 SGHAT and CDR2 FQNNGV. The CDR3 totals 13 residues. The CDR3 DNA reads TGTGCCAACAGCTTAGATCGGACCGATGGGCAGTACTTC. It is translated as CANSLDRTDGQYF. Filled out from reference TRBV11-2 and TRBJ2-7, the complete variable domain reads EAGVAQSPRYKIIEKRQSVAFWCNPISGHATLYWYQQILGQGPKLLIQFQNNGVVDDSQLPKDRFSAERLKGVDSTLKIQPAKLEDSAVYLCANSLDRTDGQYFGPGTRLTVT.

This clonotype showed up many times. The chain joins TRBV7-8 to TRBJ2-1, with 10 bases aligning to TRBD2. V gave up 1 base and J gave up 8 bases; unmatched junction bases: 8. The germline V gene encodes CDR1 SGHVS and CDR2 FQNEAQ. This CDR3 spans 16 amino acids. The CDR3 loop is CASSLELAGSWDEQFF. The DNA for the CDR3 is TGTGCCAGCAGCTTAGAACTAGCGGGATCCTGGGATGAGCAGTTCTTC.

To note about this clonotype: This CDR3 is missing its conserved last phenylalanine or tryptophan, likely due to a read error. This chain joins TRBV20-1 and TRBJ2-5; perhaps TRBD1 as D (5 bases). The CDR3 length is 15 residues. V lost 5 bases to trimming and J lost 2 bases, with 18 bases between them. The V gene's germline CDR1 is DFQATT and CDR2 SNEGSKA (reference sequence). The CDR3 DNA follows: TGCAGTGCTTTCCCCCCGAGTGCAGGGCAAGAGACCCAGTACTCC. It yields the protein CSAFPPSAGQETQYS.

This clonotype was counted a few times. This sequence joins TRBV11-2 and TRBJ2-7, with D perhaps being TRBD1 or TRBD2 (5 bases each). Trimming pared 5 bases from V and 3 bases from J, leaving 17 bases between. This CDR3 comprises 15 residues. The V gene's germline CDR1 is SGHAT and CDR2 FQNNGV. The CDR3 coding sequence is TGTGCCAGCAGCCTCCGAACGGGAAGGGGCTACGAGCAGTACTTC. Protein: CASSLRTGRGYEQYF.

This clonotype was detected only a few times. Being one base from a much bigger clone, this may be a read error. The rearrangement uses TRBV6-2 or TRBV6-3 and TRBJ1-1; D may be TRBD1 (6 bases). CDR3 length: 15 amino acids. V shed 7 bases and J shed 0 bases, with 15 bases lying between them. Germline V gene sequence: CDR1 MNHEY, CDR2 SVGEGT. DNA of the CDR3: TGTGCCAGCAAACCTAGAGGGGGGGTGAACACTGAAGCTTTCTTT. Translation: CASKPRGGVNTEAFF.

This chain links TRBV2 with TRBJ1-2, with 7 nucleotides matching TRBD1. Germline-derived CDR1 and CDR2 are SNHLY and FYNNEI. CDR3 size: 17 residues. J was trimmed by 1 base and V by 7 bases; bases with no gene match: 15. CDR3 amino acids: CASILRQGGGLNYGYTF. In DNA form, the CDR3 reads TGTGCCAGCATTCTAAGACAGGGAGGGGGCCTTAACTATGGCTACACCTTC. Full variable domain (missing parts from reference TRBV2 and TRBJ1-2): EPEVTQTPSHQVTQMGQEVILRCVPISNHLYFYWYRQILGQKVEFLVSFYNNEISEKSEIFDDQFSVERPDGSNFTLKIRSTKLEDSAMYFCASILRQGGGLNYGYTFGSGTRLTVV.

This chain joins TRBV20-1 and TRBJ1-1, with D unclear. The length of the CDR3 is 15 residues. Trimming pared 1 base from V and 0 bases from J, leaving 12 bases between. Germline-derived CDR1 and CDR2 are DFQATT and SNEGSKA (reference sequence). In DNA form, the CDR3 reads TGCAGTGCTAGAGTCCCTGGGGAGATGAACACTGAAGCTTTCTTT. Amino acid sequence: CSARVPGEMNTEAFF.

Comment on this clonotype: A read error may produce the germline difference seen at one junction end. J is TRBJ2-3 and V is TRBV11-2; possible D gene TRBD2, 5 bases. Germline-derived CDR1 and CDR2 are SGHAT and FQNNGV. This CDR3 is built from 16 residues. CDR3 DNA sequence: TGTGTCAGCAACTCAACCCGGTTACAGAGGGCAGATACGCAGTATTTT. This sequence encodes CVSNSTRLQRADTQYF.

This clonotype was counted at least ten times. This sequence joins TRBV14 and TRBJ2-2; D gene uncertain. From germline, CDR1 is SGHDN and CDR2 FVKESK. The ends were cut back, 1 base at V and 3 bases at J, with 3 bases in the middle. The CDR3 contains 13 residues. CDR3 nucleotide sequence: TGTGCCAGCAGCCAAGTCCACACCGGGGAGCTGTTTTTT. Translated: CASSQVHTGELFF.

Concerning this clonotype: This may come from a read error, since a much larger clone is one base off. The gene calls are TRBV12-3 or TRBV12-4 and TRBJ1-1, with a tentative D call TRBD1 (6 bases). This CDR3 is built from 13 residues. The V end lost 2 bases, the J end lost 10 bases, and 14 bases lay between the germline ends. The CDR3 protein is CASSLSQGSAAFF. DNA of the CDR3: TGTGCCAGCAGTTTATCACAGGGATCTGCAGCTTTCTTT.